This T cell receptor (beta chain) was sequenced for a study of cytomegalovirus exposure and HLA in healthy donors. Study-level findings and limits: For most subjects, TCR beta sequences were reported to predict HLA-A and HLA-B alleles with accuracy.

Germline loops: CDR1 LNHDA, CDR2 SQIVND (reference sequence). The CDR3 is 15 amino acids. The V and J ends lost 6 bases and 2 bases, in that order; junction bases with no gene match: 4. Primers for the PCR totalled 60 Vbeta and 13 Jbeta. TCRdb's table, derived via immunoSEQ multiplex PCR, lists solely in-frame clones and lacks some. The sample includes almost 35,000 clones. To note about this clone: The antigen is unknown.

Material: PBMCs. The chain carries TRBV19 and TRBJ1-6, with TRBD1 identical over 7 bases. The source of this sequence is a woman in her thirties or forties in good health and CMV-seropositive. The CDR3 region is CASSPGTAYNSPLHF. CDR3 DNA: TGTGCCAGTAGCCCCGGGACAGCCTATAATTCACCCCTCCACTTT.